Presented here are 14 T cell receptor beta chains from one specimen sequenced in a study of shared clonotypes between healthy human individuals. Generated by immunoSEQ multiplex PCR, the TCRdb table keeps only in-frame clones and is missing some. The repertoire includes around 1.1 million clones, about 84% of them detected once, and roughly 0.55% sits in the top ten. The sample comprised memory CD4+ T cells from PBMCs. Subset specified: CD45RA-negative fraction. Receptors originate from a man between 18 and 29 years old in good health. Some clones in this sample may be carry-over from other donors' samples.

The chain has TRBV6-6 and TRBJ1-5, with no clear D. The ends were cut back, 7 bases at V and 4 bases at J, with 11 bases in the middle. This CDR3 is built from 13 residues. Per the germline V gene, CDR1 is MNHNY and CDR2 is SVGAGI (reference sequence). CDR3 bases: TGTGCCAGCACCCAAACAGCTAATCAGCCCCAGCATTTT. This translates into CASTQTANQPQHF.

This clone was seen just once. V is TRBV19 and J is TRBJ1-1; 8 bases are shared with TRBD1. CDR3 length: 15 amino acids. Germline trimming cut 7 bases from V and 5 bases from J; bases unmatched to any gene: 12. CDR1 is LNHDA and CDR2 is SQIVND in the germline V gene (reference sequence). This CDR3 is CASKGTGGGRTEAFF. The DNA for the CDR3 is TGTGCCAGTAAAGGGACAGGTGGGGGTCGGACTGAAGCTTTCTTT. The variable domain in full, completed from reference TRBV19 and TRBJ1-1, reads DGGITQSPKYLFRKEGQNVTLSCEQNLNHDAMYWYRQDPGQGLRLIYYSQIVNDFQKGDIAEGYSVSREKKESFPLTVTSAQKNPTAFYLCASKGTGGGRTEAFFGQGTRLTVV.

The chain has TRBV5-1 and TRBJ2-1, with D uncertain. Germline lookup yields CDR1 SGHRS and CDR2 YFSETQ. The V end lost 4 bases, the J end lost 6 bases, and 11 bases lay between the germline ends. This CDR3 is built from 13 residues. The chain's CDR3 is CASSPVGSNEQFF. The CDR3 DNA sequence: TGCGCCAGCAGCCCGGTCGGAAGCAATGAGCAGTTCTTC.

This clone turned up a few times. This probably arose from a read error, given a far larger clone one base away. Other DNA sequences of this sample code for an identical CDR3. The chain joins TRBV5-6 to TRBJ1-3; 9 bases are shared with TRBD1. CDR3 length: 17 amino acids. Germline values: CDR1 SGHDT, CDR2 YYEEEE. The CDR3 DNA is TGTGCCAGTAGCTTGGCCGGGACAGGGAAGTCTGGAAACACCATATATTTT. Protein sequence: CASSLAGTGKSGNTIYF.

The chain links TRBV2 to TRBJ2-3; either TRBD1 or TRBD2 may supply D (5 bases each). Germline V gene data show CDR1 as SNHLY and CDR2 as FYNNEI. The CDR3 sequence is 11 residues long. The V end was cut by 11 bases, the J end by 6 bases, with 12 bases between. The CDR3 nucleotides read TGTGCCGGGGCTCGGGGTGATACGCAGTATTTT. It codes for CAGARGDTQYF.

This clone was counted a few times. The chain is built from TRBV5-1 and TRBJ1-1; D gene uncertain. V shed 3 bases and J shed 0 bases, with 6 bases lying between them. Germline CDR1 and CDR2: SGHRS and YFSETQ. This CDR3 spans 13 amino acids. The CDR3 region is CASSWQMNTEAFF. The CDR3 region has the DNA TGCGCCAGCAGCTGGCAGATGAACACTGAAGCTTTCTTT. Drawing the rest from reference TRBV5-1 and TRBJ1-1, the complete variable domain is KAGVTQTPRYLIKTRGQQVTLSCSPISGHRSVSWYQQTPGQGLQFLFEYFSETQRNKGNFPGRFSGRQFSNSRSEMNVSTLELGDSALYLCASSWQMNTEAFFGQGTRLTVV.

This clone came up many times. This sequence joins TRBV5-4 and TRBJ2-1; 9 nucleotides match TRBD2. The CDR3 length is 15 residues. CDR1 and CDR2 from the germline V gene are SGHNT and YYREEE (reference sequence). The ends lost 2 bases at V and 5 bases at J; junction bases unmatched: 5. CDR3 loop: CASSLLASGDNEQFF. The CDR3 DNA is TGTGCCAGCAGCTTACTGGCTAGCGGGGACAATGAGCAGTTCTTC. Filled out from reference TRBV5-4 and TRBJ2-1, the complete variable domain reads ETGVTQSPTHLIKTRGQQVTLRCSSQSGHNTVSWYQQALGQGPQFIFQYYREEENGRGNFPPRFSGLQFPNYSSELNVNALELDDSALYLCASSLLASGDNEQFFGPGTRLTVL.

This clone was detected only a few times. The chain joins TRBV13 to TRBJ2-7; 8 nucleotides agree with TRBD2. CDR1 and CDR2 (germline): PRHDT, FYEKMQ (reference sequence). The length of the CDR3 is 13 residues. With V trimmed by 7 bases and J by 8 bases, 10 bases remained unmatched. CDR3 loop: CASKASGWAKQYF. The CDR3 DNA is TGTGCCAGCAAAGCTAGCGGGTGGGCCAAGCAGTACTTC.

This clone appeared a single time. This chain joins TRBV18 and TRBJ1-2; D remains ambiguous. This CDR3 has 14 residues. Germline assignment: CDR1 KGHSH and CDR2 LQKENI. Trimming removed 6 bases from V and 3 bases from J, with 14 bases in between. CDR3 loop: CASSPVVSDYGYTF. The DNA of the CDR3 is TGTGCCAGCTCCCCCGTAGTTTCGGACTATGGCTACACCTTC.

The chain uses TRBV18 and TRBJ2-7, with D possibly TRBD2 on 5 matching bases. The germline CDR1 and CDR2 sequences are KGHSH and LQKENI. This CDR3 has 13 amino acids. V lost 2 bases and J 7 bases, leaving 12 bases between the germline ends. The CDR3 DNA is TGTGCCAGCTCACCAGGGATCCCGGGGGAGCAGTACTTC. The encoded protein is CASSPGIPGEQYF.

CDR3 region: CASSQYSGLTRAFF. The CDR3 DNA follows: TGTGCCAGCAGCCAATATTCGGGCCTCACGAGGGCTTTCTTT. The V call is TRBV11-1, the J call TRBJ1-1; D is unclear. Germline V gene data show CDR1 as SGHAT and CDR2 as FQDESV (reference sequence). The CDR3 runs 14 residues. The germline V and J ends were trimmed by 5 bases and 11 bases, with 21 bases remaining between them.

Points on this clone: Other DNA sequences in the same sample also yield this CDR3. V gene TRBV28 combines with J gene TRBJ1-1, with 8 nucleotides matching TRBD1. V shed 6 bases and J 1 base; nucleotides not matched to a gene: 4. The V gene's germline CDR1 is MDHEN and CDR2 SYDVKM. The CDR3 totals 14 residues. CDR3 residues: CASRGGTGNTEAFF. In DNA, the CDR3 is TGTGCCAGCAGGGGGGGGACAGGGAACACTGAAGCTTTCTTT.

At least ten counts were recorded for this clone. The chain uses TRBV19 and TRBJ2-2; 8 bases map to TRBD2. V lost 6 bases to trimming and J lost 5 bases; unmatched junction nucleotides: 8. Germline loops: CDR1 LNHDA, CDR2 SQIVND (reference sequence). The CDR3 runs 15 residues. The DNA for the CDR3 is TGTGCCAGTAGGTTCGGGAGCGGGAGTACCGGGGAGCTGTTTTTT. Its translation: CASRFGSGSTGELFF.

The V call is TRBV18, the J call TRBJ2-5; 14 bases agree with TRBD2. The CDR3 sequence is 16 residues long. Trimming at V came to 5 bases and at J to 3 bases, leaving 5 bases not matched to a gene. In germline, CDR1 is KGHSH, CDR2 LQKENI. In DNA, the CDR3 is TGTGCCAGCTCATCCACGGGACTAGCGGGAGAAGAGACCCAGTACTTC. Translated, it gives CASSSTGLAGEETQYF. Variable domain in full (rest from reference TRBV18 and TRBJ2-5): NAGVMQNPRHLVRRRGQEARLRCSPMKGHSHVYWYRQLPEEGLKFMVYLQKENIIDESGMPKERFSAEFPKEGPSILRIQQVVRGDSAAYFCASSSTGLAGEETQYFGPGTRLLVL.